These 27 T cell receptor beta chains were sequenced from one sample in a study of shared clonotypes between healthy human individuals. Libraries were prepared by immunoSEQ multiplex PCR; TCRdb keeps only in-frame clonotypes and omits some of them. The sample lists some 2,000,000 clones, roughly 95% occurring once. The material sequenced was naive CD4+ T cells sorted from blood. Subset specified: CD45RA+ positively selected. These receptors came from a man in his late teens or twenties in good health.

The chain carries TRBV19 and TRBJ2-4, with no clear D. Looked up from germline, CDR1 is LNHDA and CDR2 is SQIVND (reference sequence). V was pared by 5 bases and J by 1 base, with 9 bases between. The length of the CDR3 is 14 residues. The CDR3 bases are TGTGCCAGTAGTGTCGGTCTGGCCAAAAACATTCAGTACTTC. Amino acids: CASSVGLAKNIQYF.

The J gene is TRBJ1-2, the V gene TRBV5-1; D is possibly TRBD1 (5 bases). The CDR3 loop spans 17 amino acids. CDR1 is SGHRS, CDR2 YFSETQ, per germline. V dropped 0 bases and J dropped 3 bases, with 18 bases sitting between them. The CDR3 DNA reads as TGCGCCAGCAGCTTGGCCCAGGGAGGGACGGGCTACTATGGCTACACCTTC. Protein product: CASSLAQGGTGYYGYTF.

The rearrangement uses TRBV7-9 and TRBJ2-3, with TRBD2 identical over 13 bases. Germline V CDR1 and CDR2: SEHNR, FQNEAQ (reference sequence). CDR3 length equals 15 residues. The J segment lost 3 bases and the V segment lost 6 bases, leaving 3 bases of the junction unmatched. DNA for the CDR3: TGTGCCAGCAGACCGGGACTAGCGGGAACAGATACGCAGTATTTT. Translation: CASRPGLAGTDTQYF.

V is TRBV7-9 and J is TRBJ1-3; tentatively, D is TRBD1 (6 bases). This CDR3 has 12 residues. The V end lost 7 bases, the J end lost 14 bases, and 18 bases lay between the germline ends. Germline V gene lookup returns CDR1 SEHNR and CDR2 FQNEAQ (reference sequence). CDR3 sequence (DNA): TGTGCCAGCAACGCGGACAGTCCCGACGTATATTTT. Protein: CASNADSPDVYF.

V is TRBV18 and J is TRBJ2-7; D possibly matches TRBD1 or TRBD2 (6 bases each). Germline assignment: CDR1 KGHSH and CDR2 LQKENI. The V gene lost 2 bases and the J gene lost 4 bases, with 30 bases spanning the gap. The CDR3 covers 20 residues. CDR3 protein: CASSPTLTLGLLRGDYEQYF. The CDR3 nucleotides are TGTGCCAGCTCACCAACTTTAACACTGGGACTGCTTAGGGGGGATTACGAGCAGTACTTC.

This chain connects TRBV10-3 to TRBJ1-1; TRBD1 is a possible D gene (5 bases). The CDR3 totals 17 residues. The V end lost 3 bases, the J end lost 3 bases, and 20 bases lay between the germline ends. CDR1 is ENHRY and CDR2 is SYGVKD in the germline V gene. In nucleotides, the CDR3 is TGTGCCATCAGTGATCCAAGCACCCTCGGCAGGGACACTGAAGCTTTCTTT. As protein: CAISDPSTLGRDTEAFF.

The J gene is TRBJ2-1, the V gene TRBV6-5, with D possibly called TRBD1 or TRBD2 (5 bases each). The V end lost 8 bases, the J end lost 8 bases, and 10 bases lay between the germline ends. The length of the CDR3 is 11 residues. Germline loops: CDR1 MNHEY, CDR2 SVGAGI. CDR3 loop: CASGGFYEQFF. The CDR3, as DNA: TGTGCCAGCGGGGGATTCTATGAGCAGTTCTTC.

This rearrangement joins TRBV5-1 to TRBJ1-2; 9 nucleotides agree with TRBD1. The CDR3 has 14 residues. The V gene end was trimmed by 3 bases and the J gene end by 8 bases; junction bases not matched to a gene: 8. CDR1 is SGHRS, CDR2 YFSETQ, per germline. DNA for the CDR3: TGCGCCAGCAGCTCCAGCGGGACAGGGATGGGCTACACCTTC. Translation: CASSSSGTGMGYTF.

The CDR3 reads CASSEGGQSSYEQYF. The CDR3 DNA follows: TGTGCCAGCAGTGAAGGAGGACAAAGCTCCTACGAGCAGTACTTC. The chain joins TRBV25-1 to TRBJ2-7; perhaps D is TRBD1 or TRBD2 (5 bases each). V gave up 2 bases and J gave up 0 bases, with 11 bases separating them. Germline V CDR1 and CDR2: MGHDK, SYGVNS. This CDR3 is 15 amino acids long.

The genes are TRBV6-5 and TRBJ2-2; D remains unclear. CDR3 length: 15 residues. Trimming stripped 0 bases from V and 1 base from J, with 6 bases between. Germline values: CDR1 MNHEY, CDR2 SVGAGI. This CDR3 reads CASSYSTLNTGELFF. In DNA, the CDR3 is TGTGCCAGCAGTTACTCGACCCTGAACACCGGGGAGCTGTTTTTT.

Remarks on this clone: This same CDR3 is encoded by further DNA sequences in the sample. The chain carries TRBV18 and TRBJ2-2; D is unclear. Germline V gene sequence: CDR1 KGHSH, CDR2 LQKENI. V was pared by 3 bases and J by 0 bases, with 8 bases between. This CDR3 comprises 15 residues. The CDR3 sequence: CASSPTRTNTGELFF. The DNA of the CDR3 is TGTGCCAGCTCACCTACACGGACGAACACCGGGGAGCTGTTTTTT.

This clone was found once. The chain couples TRBV6-1 to TRBJ1-6; no clear D gene. With 6 bases removed from V and 7 bases from J, the gap between germline ends came to 7 bases. Germline assignment: CDR1 MNHNS and CDR2 SASEGT. This CDR3 is 12 amino acids long. CDR3 DNA: TGTGCCAGCAGCCAGCCGAATTCACCCCTCCACTTT. Protein sequence: CASSQPNSPLHF.

V and J are TRBV7-8 and TRBJ1-3; possible D gene TRBD1, 5 bases. This CDR3 is built from 14 residues. Germline V gene lookup returns CDR1 SGHVS and CDR2 FQNEAQ. V shed 4 bases and J shed 2 bases, with 9 bases lying between them. The chain's CDR3 is CASSSGTTGNTIYF. The CDR3 DNA sequence: TGTGCCAGCAGCTCAGGGACCACTGGAAACACCATATATTTT.

A single count supports this clone. Other DNA sequences of this sample code for an identical CDR3. This chain uses TRBV7-9 with TRBJ1-5; no definite D call. Trimming removed 3 bases at V and 6 bases at J, with 6 bases between. Germline V gene data show CDR1 as SEHNR and CDR2 as FQNEAQ (reference sequence). The CDR3 sequence is 12 residues long. The CDR3 bases are TGTGCCAGCAGCTTCCCTGGTCAGCCCCAGCATTTT. This encodes CASSFPGQPQHF.

This clone was found once. The CDR3 DNA follows: TGCGCCAGCAGTGAGGAAGGACTAGCGTCCAATGAGCAGTTCTTC. The encoded protein is CASSEEGLASNEQFF. The V call is TRBV10-1, the J call TRBJ2-1, with TRBD2 matching over 9 bases. The J segment lost 6 bases and the V segment lost 2 bases, leaving 5 bases of the junction unmatched. CDR3 length: 15 residues. Germline assignment: CDR1 WNHNN and CDR2 SYGVQD (reference sequence).

The CDR3 DNA reads as TGCGCCAGCAGCCCTGACATGAGCTATGGCTACACCTTC. Its protein product is CASSPDMSYGYTF. This chain connects TRBV5-1 to TRBJ1-2; D uncertain. This CDR3 comprises 13 residues. The V and J ends lost 4 bases and 4 bases respectively, with 11 bases between them. The germline V gene has CDR1 SGHRS and CDR2 YFSETQ.

CDR3 in amino acids: CASSEGSGGSYEQYF. The CDR3 nucleotides read TGTGCCAGCAGTGAGGGTAGCGGGGGCTCCTACGAGCAGTACTTC. V usage is TRBV6-1 and J usage is TRBJ2-7; the match to TRBD2 covers 9 bases. This CDR3 contains 15 residues. The J segment lost 0 bases and the V segment lost 3 bases, leaving 3 bases of the junction unmatched. Germline V gene data show CDR1 as MNHNS and CDR2 as SASEGT.

The V gene is TRBV10-3, the J gene TRBJ1-6; D unresolved. CDR3 length: 15 amino acids. The V end lost 2 bases, the J end lost 0 bases, and 5 bases lay between the germline ends. Looked up from germline, CDR1 is ENHRY and CDR2 is SYGVKD. The CDR3 DNA is TGTGCCATCAGTGAGGTTAGCTCCTATAATTCACCCCTCCACTTT. It yields the protein CAISEVSSYNSPLHF.

The rearrangement links TRBV18 to TRBJ1-5, with unresolved D. Germline V gene lookup returns CDR1 KGHSH and CDR2 LQKENI. Trimming pared 2 bases from V and 0 bases from J, leaving 8 bases between. The CDR3 sequence is 15 residues long. CDR3: CASSPRVNSNQPQHF. In nucleotides, the CDR3 is TGTGCCAGCTCACCAAGAGTGAATAGCAATCAGCCCCAGCATTTT.

CDR3 sequence reads: CASSSSWAGARETQYF. CDR3 sequence (DNA): TGCGCCAGCAGCTCGAGTTGGGCAGGGGCGAGGGAGACCCAGTACTTC. The chain has TRBV5-1 and TRBJ2-5; D may be TRBD1 (6 bases). The CDR3 has 16 residues. Trimming removed 3 bases at V and 5 bases at J, with 20 bases between. The germline CDR1 and CDR2 sequences are SGHRS and YFSETQ.

The chain combines TRBV7-2 with TRBJ2-4; the D is unclear. Germline-derived CDR1 and CDR2 are SGHTA and FQGNSA. The CDR3 runs to 12 residues. The germline V and J ends were trimmed by 7 bases and 2 bases, with 6 bases remaining between them. The CDR3 sequence: CASTSTKNIQYF. Here the CDR3 DNA reads TGTGCCAGCACCTCGACCAAAAACATTCAGTACTTC.

To note about this clone: The sample contains more than one DNA sequence encoding this CDR3. The rearrangement links TRBV18 to TRBJ2-5; D is undetermined. The V end was cut by 3 bases, the J end by 2 bases, with 7 bases between. Germline values: CDR1 KGHSH, CDR2 LQKENI. The CDR3 loop spans 13 amino acids. The CDR3 coding sequence is TGTGCCAGCTCACCCATAGGTCAAGAGACCCAGTACTTC. It translates to CASSPIGQETQYF.

The V call is TRBV7-9, the J call TRBJ1-2; unclear D gene. The germline V gene encodes CDR1 SEHNR and CDR2 FQNEAQ (reference sequence). The V end lost 2 bases, the J end lost 4 bases, and 8 bases lay between the germline ends. The CDR3 loop spans 13 amino acids. CDR3 residues: CASSLLEGYGYTF. CDR3 nucleotides: TGTGCCAGCAGCTTACTCGAGGGCTATGGCTACACCTTC.

Concerning this clone itself: A read error may account for a junction end that differs from germline. This rearrangement joins TRBV28 to TRBJ2-2; D not certain. The CDR3 runs 19 residues. Germline assignment: CDR1 MDHEN and CDR2 SYDVKM. DNA for the CDR3: TGTGCCAGCAGTTTTGGGCAATCATTACTCAGGATGAACGCCGGGGAGCTGTTTTTT. As protein: CASSFGQSLLRMNAGELFF.

This sequence joins TRBV6-6 and TRBJ2-2, with unresolved D. Germline V gene sequence: CDR1 MNHNY, CDR2 SVGAGI (reference sequence). The CDR3 runs to 15 residues. The V end was cut by 4 bases, the J end by 1 base, with 10 bases between. The CDR3 DNA sequence: TGTGCCAGCAGTTCCCTGGGTCTGAACACCGGGGAGCTGTTTTTT. This sequence encodes CASSSLGLNTGELFF.

This clone was seen a single time. The chain employs TRBV18 and TRBJ2-7; TRBD1 matches 7 bases. Germline CDR1 is KGHSH and CDR2 is LQKENI. The CDR3 runs 12 residues. After removal of 5 bases from V and 5 bases from J, the junction contained 3 bases not matched to a gene. CDR3 coding DNA: TGTGCCAGCTCATTTACAGGGGACGAGCAGTACTTC. The encoded protein is CASSFTGDEQYF.

On this clone: The identical CDR3 is also encoded by other nucleotide sequences in the sample. The rearrangement links TRBV5-1 to TRBJ2-7, with D uncertain. The V and J ends lost 0 bases and 7 bases respectively, with 26 bases between them. This CDR3 contains 18 residues. In germline, CDR1 is SGHRS, CDR2 YFSETQ. The CDR3 region is CASSLDAFDPNRHHEQYF. The CDR3 nucleotides are TGCGCCAGCAGCTTGGATGCCTTCGACCCGAATAGACACCATGAGCAGTACTTC.